The T cell receptor beta chain under discussion was sequenced for a study of blood T cell repertoires in COVID-19. The V gene lost 8 bases and the J gene lost 0 bases, with 5 bases spanning the gap. The CDR3 loop spans 12 amino acids. From germline, CDR1 is SGHVS and CDR2 FNYEAQ. Sequencing was performed with immunoSEQ multiplex PCR; in TCRdb, only in-frame clones are kept and a portion is missing. The sample has over 120,000 clones, around nine tenths seen once. The receptor comes from a woman between 45 and 60 years old with acute or convalescent COVID-19. The sample was peripheral blood. This chain joins TRBV7-6 and TRBJ2-1; D is unresolved. The CDR3 reads CASANSYNEQFF. DNA of the CDR3: TGTGCCAGCGCTAACTCCTACAATGAGCAGTTCTTC.